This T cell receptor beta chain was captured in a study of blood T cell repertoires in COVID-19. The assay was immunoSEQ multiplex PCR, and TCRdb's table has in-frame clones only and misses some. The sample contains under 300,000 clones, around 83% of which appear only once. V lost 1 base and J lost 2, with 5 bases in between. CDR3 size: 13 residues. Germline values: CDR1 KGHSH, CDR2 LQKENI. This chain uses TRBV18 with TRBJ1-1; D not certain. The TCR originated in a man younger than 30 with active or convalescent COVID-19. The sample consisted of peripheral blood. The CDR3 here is CASSPLGNTEAFF. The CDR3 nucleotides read TGTGCCAGCTCACCACTCGGTAACACTGAAGCTTTCTTT.